This T cell receptor beta chain comes out of a study of blood T cell repertoires in COVID-19. About the study: Samples of COVID-19 (acute and convalescent) were obtained from the United States, Italy and Spain.

Profiling relied on immunoSEQ multiplex PCR, and the TCRdb table lists in-frame clones only, not all of them. The sample contains tens of thousands of clones, about 90% of which appear only once. Trimming pared 2 bases from V and 0 bases from J, leaving 9 bases between. CDR3 length equals 15 residues. The germline V gene has CDR1 SGHNT and CDR2 YYREEE (reference sequence). This receptor was identified in a human donor in a cohort sampled during active COVID-19. The chain recombines TRBV5-4 with TRBJ2-1, with TRBD1 as a possible D gene (6 bases). Sequenced input: peripheral blood. The CDR3 DNA is TGTGCCAGCAGCTTATCAGGGGACTCCTACAATGAGCAGTTCTTC. It yields the protein CASSLSGDSYNEQFF.